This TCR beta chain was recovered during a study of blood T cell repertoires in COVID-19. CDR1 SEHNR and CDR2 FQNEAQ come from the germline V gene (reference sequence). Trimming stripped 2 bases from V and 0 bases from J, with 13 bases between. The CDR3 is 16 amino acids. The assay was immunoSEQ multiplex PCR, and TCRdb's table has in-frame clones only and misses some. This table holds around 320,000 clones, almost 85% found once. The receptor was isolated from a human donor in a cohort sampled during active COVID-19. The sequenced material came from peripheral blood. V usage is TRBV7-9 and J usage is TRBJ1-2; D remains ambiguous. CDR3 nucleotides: TGTGCCAGCAGCTTAAACTCTGACACATCTAACTATGGCTACACCTTC. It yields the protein CASSLNSDTSNYGYTF.